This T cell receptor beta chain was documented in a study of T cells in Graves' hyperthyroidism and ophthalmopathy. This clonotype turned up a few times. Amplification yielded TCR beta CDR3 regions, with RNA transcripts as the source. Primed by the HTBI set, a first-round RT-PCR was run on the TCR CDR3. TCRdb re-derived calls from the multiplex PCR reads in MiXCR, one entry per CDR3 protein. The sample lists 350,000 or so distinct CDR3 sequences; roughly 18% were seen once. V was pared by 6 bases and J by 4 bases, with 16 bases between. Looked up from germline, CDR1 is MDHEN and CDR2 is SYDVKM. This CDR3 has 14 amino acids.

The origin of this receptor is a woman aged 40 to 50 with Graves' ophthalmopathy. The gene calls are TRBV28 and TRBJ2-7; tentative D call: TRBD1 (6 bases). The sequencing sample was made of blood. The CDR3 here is CASSFGAQGYEQYF. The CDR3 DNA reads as TGTGCCAGCAGCTTTGGGGCCCAGGGGTACGAGCAGTACTTC.